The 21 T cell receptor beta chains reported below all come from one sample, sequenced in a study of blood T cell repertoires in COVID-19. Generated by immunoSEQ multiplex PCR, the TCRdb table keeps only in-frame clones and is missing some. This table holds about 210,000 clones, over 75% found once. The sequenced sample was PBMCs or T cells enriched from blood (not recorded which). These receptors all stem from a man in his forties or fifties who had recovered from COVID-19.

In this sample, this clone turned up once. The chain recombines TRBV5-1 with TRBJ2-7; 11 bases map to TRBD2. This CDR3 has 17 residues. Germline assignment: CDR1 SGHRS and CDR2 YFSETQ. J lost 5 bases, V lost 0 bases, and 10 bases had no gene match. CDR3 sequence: CASSLALYSGGGHEQYF. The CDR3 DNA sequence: TGCGCCAGCAGCTTGGCCCTTTATAGCGGGGGGGGCCACGAGCAGTACTTC.

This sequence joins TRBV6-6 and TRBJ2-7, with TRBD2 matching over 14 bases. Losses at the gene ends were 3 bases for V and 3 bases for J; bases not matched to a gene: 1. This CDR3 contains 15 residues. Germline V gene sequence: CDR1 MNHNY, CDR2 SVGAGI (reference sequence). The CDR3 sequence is CASSYGTSGSYEQYF. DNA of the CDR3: TGTGCCAGCAGTTATGGGACTAGCGGGAGCTACGAGCAGTACTTC.

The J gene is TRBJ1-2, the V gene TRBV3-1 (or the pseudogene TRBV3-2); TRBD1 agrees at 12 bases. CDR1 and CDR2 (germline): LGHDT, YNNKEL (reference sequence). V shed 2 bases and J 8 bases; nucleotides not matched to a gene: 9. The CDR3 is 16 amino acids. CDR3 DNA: TGTGCCAGCAGCCAATTAGGGACAGGGGGCGGATCGGGCTACACCTTC. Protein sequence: CASSQLGTGGGSGYTF.

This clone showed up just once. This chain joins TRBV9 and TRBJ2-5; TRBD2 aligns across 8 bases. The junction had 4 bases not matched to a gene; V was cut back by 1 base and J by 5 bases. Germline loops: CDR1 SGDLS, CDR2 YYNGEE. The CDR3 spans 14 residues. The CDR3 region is CASSVSGSSETQYF. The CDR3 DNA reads TGTGCCAGCAGCGTAAGCGGGAGTAGCGAGACCCAGTACTTC.

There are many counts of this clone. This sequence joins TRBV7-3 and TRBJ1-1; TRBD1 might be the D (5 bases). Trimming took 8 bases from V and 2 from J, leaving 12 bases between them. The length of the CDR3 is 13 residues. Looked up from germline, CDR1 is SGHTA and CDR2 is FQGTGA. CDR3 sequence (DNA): TGTGCCAGCGCGGTGGGGACTAACACTGAAGCTTTCTTT. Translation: CASAVGTNTEAFF.

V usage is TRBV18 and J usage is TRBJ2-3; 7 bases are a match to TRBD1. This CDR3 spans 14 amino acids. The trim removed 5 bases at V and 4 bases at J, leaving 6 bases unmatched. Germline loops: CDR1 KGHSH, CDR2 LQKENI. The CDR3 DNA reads TGTGCCAGCTCAATCATAGGACAGGCAGATACGCAGTATTTT. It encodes CASSIIGQADTQYF.

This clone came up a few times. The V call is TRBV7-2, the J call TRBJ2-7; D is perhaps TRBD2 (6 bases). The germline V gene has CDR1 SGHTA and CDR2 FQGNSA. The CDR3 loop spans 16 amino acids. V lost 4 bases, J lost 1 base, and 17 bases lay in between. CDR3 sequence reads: CASSSINLGRSYEQYF. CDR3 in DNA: TGTGCCAGCAGCTCTATTAATCTGGGGAGGTCCTACGAGCAGTACTTC.

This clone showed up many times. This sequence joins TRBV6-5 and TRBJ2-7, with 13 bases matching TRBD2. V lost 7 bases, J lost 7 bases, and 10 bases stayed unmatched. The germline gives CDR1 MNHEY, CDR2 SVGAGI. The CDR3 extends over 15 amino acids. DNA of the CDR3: TGTGCCAGCACCCCAGCGGGACTAGCGGGACGGGAGCAGTACTTC. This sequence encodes CASTPAGLAGREQYF.

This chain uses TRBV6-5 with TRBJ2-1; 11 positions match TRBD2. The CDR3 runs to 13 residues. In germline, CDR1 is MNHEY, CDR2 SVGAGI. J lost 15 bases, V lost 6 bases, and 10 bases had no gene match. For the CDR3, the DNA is TGTGCCAGCAGAAGACTAGCGGGGAGGGACGCGTTCTTC. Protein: CASRRLAGRDAFF.

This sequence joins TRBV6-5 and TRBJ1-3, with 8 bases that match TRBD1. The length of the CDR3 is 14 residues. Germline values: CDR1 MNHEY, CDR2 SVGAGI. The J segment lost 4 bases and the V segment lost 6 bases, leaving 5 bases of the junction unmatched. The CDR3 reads CASSQGAAGNTIYF. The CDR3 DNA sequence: TGTGCCAGCAGCCAGGGGGCGGCGGGAAACACCATATATTTT.

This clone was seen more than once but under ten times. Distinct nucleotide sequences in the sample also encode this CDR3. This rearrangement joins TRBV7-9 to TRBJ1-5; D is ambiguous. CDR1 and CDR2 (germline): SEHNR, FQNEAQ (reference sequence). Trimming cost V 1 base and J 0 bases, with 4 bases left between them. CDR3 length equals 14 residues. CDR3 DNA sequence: TGTGCCAGCAGCTTAGACAGTAGCAATCAGCCCCAGCATTTT. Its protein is CASSLDSSNQPQHF.

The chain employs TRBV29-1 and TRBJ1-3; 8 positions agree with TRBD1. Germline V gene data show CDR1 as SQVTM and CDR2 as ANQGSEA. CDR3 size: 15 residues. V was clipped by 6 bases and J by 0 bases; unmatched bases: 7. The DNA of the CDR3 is TGCAGCGTCGAGACAGGGGACTTCTCTGGAAACACCATATATTTT. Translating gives CSVETGDFSGNTIYF.

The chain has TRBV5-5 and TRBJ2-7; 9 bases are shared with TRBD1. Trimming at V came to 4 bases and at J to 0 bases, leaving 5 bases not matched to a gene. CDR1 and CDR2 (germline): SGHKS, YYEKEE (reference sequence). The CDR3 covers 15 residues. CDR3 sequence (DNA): TGTGCCAGCAGCGGGACAGGGAGGAGCTCCTACGAGCAGTACTTC. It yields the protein CASSGTGRSSYEQYF.

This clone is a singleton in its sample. The DNA of the CDR3 is TGTGCCAGTACCCCGTGGGCTAGCGGGAGATCCAATGAGCAGTTCTTC. It translates to CASTPWASGRSNEQFF. The chain recombines TRBV19 with TRBJ2-1, with TRBD2 identical over 10 bases. This CDR3 is built from 16 residues. CDR1 is LNHDA, CDR2 SQIVND, per germline (reference sequence). Losses at the gene ends were 7 bases for V and 6 bases for J; bases not matched to a gene: 12.

The CDR3 protein is CASSLYRVTNYGYTF. CDR3 nucleotide sequence: TGTGCCAGCAGCCTATACAGGGTGACGAACTATGGCTACACCTTC. The V gene is TRBV7-2, the J gene TRBJ1-2; a weak D match, TRBD1 (6 bases). The V end lost 5 bases, the J end lost 2 bases, and 15 bases lay between the germline ends. From germline, CDR1 is SGHTA and CDR2 FQGNSA. The CDR3 has 15 residues.

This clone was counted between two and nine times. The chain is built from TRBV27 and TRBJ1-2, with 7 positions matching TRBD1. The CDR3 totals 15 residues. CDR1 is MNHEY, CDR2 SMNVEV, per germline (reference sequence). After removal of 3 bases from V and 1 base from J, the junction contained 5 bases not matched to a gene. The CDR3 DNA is TGTGCCAGCAGTTTGGGACAGACGTTTAACTATGGCTACACCTTC. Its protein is CASSLGQTFNYGYTF.

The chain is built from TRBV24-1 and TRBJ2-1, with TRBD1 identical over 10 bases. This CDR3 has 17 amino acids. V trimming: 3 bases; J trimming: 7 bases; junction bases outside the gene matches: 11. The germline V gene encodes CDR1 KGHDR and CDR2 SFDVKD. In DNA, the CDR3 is TGTGCCACCAGTGATCTCAACCGGGACAGGGGAAAGAATGAGCAGTTCTTC. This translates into CATSDLNRDRGKNEQFF.

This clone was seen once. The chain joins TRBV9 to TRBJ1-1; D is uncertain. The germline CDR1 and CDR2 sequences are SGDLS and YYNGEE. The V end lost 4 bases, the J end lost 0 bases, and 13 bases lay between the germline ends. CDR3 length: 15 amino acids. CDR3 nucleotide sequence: TGTGCCAGCAGCATCGGAGGAGCCATGAACACTGAAGCTTTCTTT. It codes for CASSIGGAMNTEAFF.

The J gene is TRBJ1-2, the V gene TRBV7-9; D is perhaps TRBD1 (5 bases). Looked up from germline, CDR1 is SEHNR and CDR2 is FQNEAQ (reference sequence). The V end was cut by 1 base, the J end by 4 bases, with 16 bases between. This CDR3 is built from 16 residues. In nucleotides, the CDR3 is TGTGCCAGCAGCTTAGGGGGCAGGGAAATTAGCTATGGCTACACCTTC. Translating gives CASSLGGREISYGYTF.

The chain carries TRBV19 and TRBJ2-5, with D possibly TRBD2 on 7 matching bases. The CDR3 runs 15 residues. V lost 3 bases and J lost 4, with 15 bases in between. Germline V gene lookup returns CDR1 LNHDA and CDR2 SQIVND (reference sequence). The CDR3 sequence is CASSIARGARETQYF. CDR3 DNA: TGTGCCAGTAGTATCGCCCGGGGGGCGCGAGAGACCCAGTACTTC. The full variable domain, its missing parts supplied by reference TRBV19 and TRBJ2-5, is DGGITQSPKYLFRKEGQNVTLSCEQNLNHDAMYWYRQDPGQGLRLIYYSQIVNDFQKGDIAEGYSVSREKKESFPLTVTSAQKNPTAFYLCASSIARGARETQYFGPGTRLLVL.

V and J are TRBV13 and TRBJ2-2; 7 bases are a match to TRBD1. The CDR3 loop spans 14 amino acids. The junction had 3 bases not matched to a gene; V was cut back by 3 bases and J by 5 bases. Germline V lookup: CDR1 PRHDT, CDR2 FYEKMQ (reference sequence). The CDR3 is CASSLTGYTGELFF. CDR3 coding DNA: TGTGCCAGCAGCTTGACAGGGTATACCGGGGAGCTGTTTTTT.